This T cell receptor beta chain was sequenced during a study of blood T cell repertoires in COVID-19. Study-level information: Sources were T cells, B-cell-depleted T cells, or PBMCs; the material itself was cDNA or gDNA.

Sequenced by immunoSEQ multiplex PCR; TCRdb stores in-frame clones only, minus some. The sample lists 85,000 to 95,000 clones; about 93% were seen once. This CDR3 comprises 14 residues. The V gene lost 1 base and the J gene lost 8 bases, with 11 bases spanning the gap. The V gene's germline CDR1 is MGHRA and CDR2 YSYEKL. The sequenced material came from peripheral blood. The sequence came from a woman aged 45-65 years in a cohort sampled during active COVID-19. J is TRBJ1-4 and V is TRBV4-1, with a possible D match to TRBD1 (6 bases). This CDR3 is CASSQGWGHEKLFF. CDR3 nucleotide sequence: TGCGCCAGCAGCCAAGGATGGGGGCACGAAAAACTGTTTTTT.